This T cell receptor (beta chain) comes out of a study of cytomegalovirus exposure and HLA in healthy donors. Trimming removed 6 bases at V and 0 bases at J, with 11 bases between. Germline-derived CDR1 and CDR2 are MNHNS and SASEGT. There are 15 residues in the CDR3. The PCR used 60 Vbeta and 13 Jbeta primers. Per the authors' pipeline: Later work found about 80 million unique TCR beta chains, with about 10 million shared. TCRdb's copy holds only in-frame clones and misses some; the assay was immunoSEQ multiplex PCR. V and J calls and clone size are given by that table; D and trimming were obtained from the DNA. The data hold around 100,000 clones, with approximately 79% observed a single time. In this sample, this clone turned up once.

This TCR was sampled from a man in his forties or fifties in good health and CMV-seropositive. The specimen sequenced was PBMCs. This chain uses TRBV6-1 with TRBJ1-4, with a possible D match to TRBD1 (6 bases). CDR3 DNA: TGTGCCAGCAGATCAAGACAGGCAACTAATGAAAAACTGTTTTTT. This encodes CASRSRQATNEKLFF.